Reported below is one TCR beta chain. The antigen is not known. Germline-derived CDR1 and CDR2 are MNHEY and SMNVEV (reference sequence). V lost 2 bases and J lost 14; bases outside the gene matches: 10. There are 14 residues in the CDR3. The data were obtained in a study of cytomegalovirus exposure and HLA in healthy donors. Study information: A previous analysis identified around 120 million unique TCR beta sequences derived from 180 million or so T cells.

General observations from the study: It was about 150 TCR beta chains that were listed as cytomegalovirus-associated. Donor immune exposure was known only as CMV serostatus.

The PCR used 60 Vbeta and 13 Jbeta primers. Data came from immunoSEQ multiplex PCR; TCRdb stores just in-frame clones and leaves some out. The sample has roughly 170,000 clones; 70% to 85% are singletons. Material: PBMCs. The chain employs TRBV27 and TRBJ2-1; 9 bases agree with TRBD2. The clonotype was recovered from a girl aged 2-9 years in good health and CMV-seropositive. CDR3 bases: TGTGCCAGCAGTTTAGGCGGACTAGCGTTCCGCGAGTTCTTC. It encodes CASSLGGLAFREFF.